These 4 T cell receptor beta chains came from one sample sequenced in a study of T cells in Graves' hyperthyroidism and ophthalmopathy. Regions amplified from RNA transcripts were the TCR beta CDR3 regions. A first-round RT-PCR of the TCR CDR3 used the HTBI primer set. From the multiplex PCR reads, TCRdb called clonotypes with MiXCR, one entry per CDR3 protein. The sample yields around 660,000 distinct CDR3 sequences, approximately 42% seen once. Input material: peripheral blood or thyroid tissue (not recorded which). Receptors were obtained from an adult man with Graves' disease, either hyperthyroidism or ophthalmopathy (not recorded which).

The V call is TRBV25-1, the J call TRBJ1-6; D is possibly TRBD1 (6 bases). Trimming left V 1 base short and J 7 bases short, with 11 bases between. Germline V gene data show CDR1 as MGHDK and CDR2 as SYGVNS. The CDR3 length is 15 residues. The CDR3, as DNA: TGTGCCAGCAGTGAATTAAGGACAGTAAATTCACCCCTCCACTTT. It yields the protein CASSELRTVNSPLHF.

This clonotype has more than one count but fewer than ten. V is TRBV9 and J is TRBJ1-1; D gene uncertain. The V gene's germline CDR1 is SGDLS and CDR2 YYNGEE. The CDR3 is made up of 15 amino acids. The V end was cut by 2 bases, the J end by 0 bases, with 11 bases between. The CDR3 bases are TGTGCCAGCAGCGTCGATCTGGGCTTGAACACTGAAGCTTTCTTT. Protein product: CASSVDLGLNTEAFF.

The V gene is TRBV7-9, the J gene TRBJ1-4, with 7 bases aligning to TRBD1. This CDR3 has 15 residues. Looked up from germline, CDR1 is SEHNR and CDR2 is FQNEAQ (reference sequence). V shed 5 bases and J 4 bases; nucleotides not matched to a gene: 7. CDR3 DNA sequence: TGTGCCAGCAGCCCCGCGCAGGGGGATAATGAAAAACTGTTTTTT. It yields the protein CASSPAQGDNEKLFF.

This clonotype was seen a few times. The chain combines TRBV19 with TRBJ2-5, with no clear D. CDR1 and CDR2 from the germline V gene are LNHDA and SQIVND (reference sequence). The CDR3 totals 13 residues. The germline V and J ends were trimmed by 9 bases and 2 bases, with 13 bases remaining between them. The CDR3 DNA reads TGTGCCAGCTCACCTCTGAGGCAAGAGACCCAGTACTTC. It specifies CASSPLRQETQYF.